These T cell receptor beta chains were read from a single sample in a study of T-cell memory formation after mild COVID-19. MiXCR, applied by TCRdb to the 5' RACE reads, yields one record per CDR3 protein. The sample contains around 340,000 distinct CDR3 sequences, 10% to 15% of which appear only once. Sample: PBMCs or a T cell subset sorted from them (not recorded which). The receptors were sampled from a young man who had mild COVID-19 (a few samples of this study predate the infection). Cell type and time point are not known. Both conserved end residues are part of each CDR3. A D gene is named only where the DNA matches it firmly. A row's size may be missing; if present it is once, few, many or a size class.

13,-,few,TRBV20-1,TRBJ2-4,TGCAGTGTGTATAGGGAGGTCAAAAACATTCAGTACTTC,CSVYREVKNIQYF
16,TRBD1,few,TRBV28,TRBJ2-2,TGTGCCAGCAGTTTGGCCGGGACAGGGATCACCGGGGAGCTGTTTTTT,CASSLAGTGITGELFF
17,-,-,TRBV4-1,TRBJ2-5,TGCGCCAGCAGCCAAGATCAGTCAAGAGGGGGGCAAGAGACCCAGTACTTC,CASSQDQSRGGQETQYF
15,-,many,TRBV30,TRBJ2-7,TGTGCCTGGACCGGATGGCAGAGACTCTCCTACGAGCAGTACTTC,CAWTGWQRLSYEQYF
15,-,-,TRBV27,TRBJ2-3,TGTGCCAGCAGCCGTCGGAGGGGGGTCACAGATACGCAGTATTTT,CASSRRRGVTDTQYF
14,-,-,TRBV7-9,TRBJ2-3,TGTGCCAGCAACGACGGAGTCCGCACAGATACGCAGTATTTT,CASNDGVRTDTQYF
16,-,few,TRBV14,TRBJ1-1,TGTGCCAGCAGCGACGACAGGCGAACTTTGAACACTGAAGCTTTCTTT,CASSDDRRTLNTEAFF
16,TRBD1,few,TRBV7-2,TRBJ2-2,TGTGCCAGCAGCTTGGGACGGACAGGGGGCATCGGGGAGCTGTTTTTT,CASSLGRTGGIGELFF
15,TRBD1,few,TRBV12-3/TRBV12-4,TRBJ2-3,TGTGCCAGCAGCACCGGGACAGGGGGTCCAGATACGCAGTATTTT,CASSTGTGGPDTQYF
13,-,few,TRBV3-1,TRBJ1-1,TGTGCCAGCAGCCAATTTAGCAGAACTGAAGCTTTCTTT,CASSQFSRTEAFF
14,TRBD1,few,TRBV6-5,TRBJ1-5,TGTGCCAGCAGACGACAGGGGCACAATCAGCCCCAGCATTTT,CASRRQGHNQPQHF
15,TRBD2,-,TRBV7-9,TRBJ2-1,TGTGCCAGCAGCTTAGTTATTGCGGGGGTCAATGAGCAGTTCTTC,CASSLVIAGVNEQFF
15,TRBD1,few,TRBV7-9,TRBJ2-7,TGTGCCAGCAGCTTGTCCGGGACAGGGGCTTCCGAGCAGTACTTC,CASSLSGTGASEQYF
15,-,-,TRBV4-3,TRBJ2-1,TGCGCCAGCAGCCAAGATGAGCTCTCCTACAATGAGCAGTTCTTC,CASSQDELSYNEQFF
13,TRBD1,few,TRBV6-5,TRBJ1-2,TGTGCCAGCAGCCCGGACAGGGGAAGTGGCTACACCTTC,CASSPDRGSGYTF
14,TRBD2,few,TRBV6-5,TRBJ2-1,TGTGCCAGCATTTCCCCCGGGGGGGTTAATGAGCAGTTCTTC,CASISPGGVNEQFF
18,-,-,TRBV5-1,TRBJ2-3,TGCGCCAGCAGCTTGGGCGTTGACTTATTAAGGGGCACAGATACGCAGTATTTT,CASSLGVDLLRGTDTQYF
13,-,-,TRBV20-1,TRBJ1-1,TGCAGTGCTAGTGCCAGCTTGAACACTGAAGCTTTCTTT,CSASASLNTEAFF
14,-,-,TRBV9,TRBJ1-3,TGTGCCAGCAGCGCTGATTACTCTGGAAACACCATATATTTT,CASSADYSGNTIYF
17,TRBD2,-,TRBV2,TRBJ2-2,TGTGCCAGCAGTGCCGCGGGGGGGCGGAAGTACACCGGGGAGCTGTTTTTT,CASSAAGGRKYTGELFF
16,-,-,TRBV5-1,TRBJ2-5,TGCGCCAGCAGCCGCAGGGGAGAAACGCTGAAGGAGACCCAGTACTTC,CASSRRGETLKETQYF
13,-,few,TRBV6-6,TRBJ1-1,TGTGCCAGCAGTTACGCAGGGGTCACTGAAGCTTTCTTT,CASSYAGVTEAFF
16,TRBD1,-,TRBV5-1,TRBJ1-2,TGCGCCAGCAGCTTGGGCGGACAGGGGGGAATCGATGGCTACACCTTC,CASSLGGQGGIDGYTF
14,TRBD1,-,TRBV7-3,TRBJ2-1,TGTGCCAGCAGTCACTCGACAGGGAAACTTGAGCAGTTCTTC,CASSHSTGKLEQFF
11,-,few,TRBV12-3/TRBV12-4,TRBJ2-1,TGTGCCACTGCCATGGTAAATGAGCAGTTCTTC,CATAMVNEQFF
13,-,few,TRBV14,TRBJ2-7,TGTGCCAGCAGCCAGGCCAGGTCCTACGAGCAGTACTTC,CASSQARSYEQYF
14,-,-,TRBV5-1,TRBJ2-5,TGCGCCAGCAGCTTCGGTGCTAGTTTGGAGACCCAGTACTTC,CASSFGASLETQYF
15,-,-,TRBV7-2,TRBJ1-1,TGTGCCAGCAGCTTACTACCAGGGGCGAACACTGAAGCTTTCTTT,CASSLLPGANTEAFF
13,TRBD2,-,TRBV6-2/TRBV6-3,TRBJ2-7,TGTGCCAGCAGTCTACTAGCGGACTACGAGCAGTACTTC,CASSLLADYEQYF
11,-,-,TRBV29-1,TRBJ1-2,TGCAGCGCAGGCCGGGAGCTCAACCACACCTTC,CSAGRELNHTF
14,-,-,TRBV25-1,TRBJ2-1,TGTGCCAGCAGTGAAGAACAGGGTGCGAATGAGCAGTTCTTC,CASSEEQGANEQFF
15,TRBD1,few,TRBV5-1,TRBJ2-3,TGCGCCAGCAGCGGAACGACAGGGACCACAGATACGCAGTATTTT,CASSGTTGTTDTQYF
16,-,-,TRBV6-1,TRBJ2-7,TGTGCCAGCAGTTTCTTTGCTCAGGGCCCCTCGGGCGAGCAGTACTTC,CASSFFAQGPSGEQYF
14,-,many,TRBV5-1,TRBJ2-2,TGCGCCAGCAGCTTCTCGCAGGGCGGCGGGGAGCTGTTTTTT,CASSFSQGGGELFF
15,-,many,TRBV21-1,TRBJ1-6,TGTGCCAGCAGCAAACCGGACAGAGCAAATTCACCCCTCCACTTT,CASSKPDRANSPLHF
14,-,-,TRBV30,TRBJ1-5,TGTGCCTGGGCACAGGGAGTCAACAATCAGCCCCAGCATTTT,CAWAQGVNNQPQHF
12,-,few,TRBV6-6,TRBJ1-1,TGTGCCAGCAAGGTCGGGCCCACTGAAGCTTTCTTT,CASKVGPTEAFF
15,-,few,TRBV7-9,TRBJ2-1,TGTGCCAGCAGCGGAGAGGCGGGTACTATGGGTGAGCAGTTCTTC,CASSGEAGTMGEQFF
16,-,-,TRBV7-2,TRBJ2-5,TGTGCCAGCAGCTTAGCACCACAGGGATACCAAGAGACCCAGTACTTC,CASSLAPQGYQETQYF
13,-,few,TRBV19,TRBJ1-1,TGTGGCTCTACCTTCCGGTTGAACACTGAAGCTTTCTTT,CGSTFRLNTEAFF
16,TRBD1,-,TRBV4-1,TRBJ2-1,TGCGCCAGCAGCCGCCGGACAGGGGGACAATACAATGAGCAGTTCTTC,CASSRRTGGQYNEQFF
16,TRBD2,many,TRBV7-2,TRBJ2-5,TGTGCCAGCAGCGCCCCGGGTAGCGGGGGGGTCGGGACCCAGTACTTC,CASSAPGSGGVGTQYF
16,TRBD2,few,TRBV20-1,TRBJ2-5,TGCAGTGCTAGAGCCTCTAGCGGGGGTTTGTCAGAGACCCAGTACTTC,CSARASSGGLSETQYF
14,TRBD2,few,TRBV6-6,TRBJ2-1,TGTGCCAGCAATGGTCAGCGGGGGAGCGGTGAGCAGTTCTTC,CASNGQRGSGEQFF
19,-,-,TRBV18,TRBJ2-3,TGTGCCAGCTCACGCTACAGAACCCGGGACGCCGTCGATGCTGATACGCAGTATTTT,CASSRYRTRDAVDADTQYF
12,-,few,TRBV18,TRBJ2-7,TGTGCCAGCTCACCACCCTATGACGAGCAGTACTTC,CASSPPYDEQYF